This section outlines one T cell receptor (beta chain) sequence together with its context. Its antigen remains unknown. This entry is derived from a study of shared clonotypes between healthy human individuals. Study-wide points: Incomplete sequencing of sorted subsets was indicated by rarefaction despite large depth.

CD45RO-negative cells were positively selected for CCR7, leaving out terminally differentiated effector memory CD45RA+ cells. V shed 5 bases and J shed 5 bases, with 13 bases lying between them. Germline assignment: CDR1 MNHEY and CDR2 SVGAGI. The CDR3 covers 14 residues. The data were produced by immunoSEQ multiplex PCR, yet TCRdb's version contains in-frame clones alone and is incomplete. The table records 1.5 million to 2.5 million clones, approximately 94% of them present only once. The rearrangement uses TRBV6-5 and TRBJ1-5; TRBD1 might be the D (5 bases). Sequencing was performed on naive CD8+ T cells sorted from blood. This clonotype was obtained from a man aged 18-30 years in good health. The CDR3 is CASSPGEGYQPQHF. The CDR3 DNA reads as TGTGCCAGCAGTCCCGGGGAGGGGTATCAGCCCCAGCATTTT.